This T cell receptor (beta chain) was obtained from a study of T cell responses to AZD1222 COVID-19 vaccine. Broader study findings: White British people made up most donors, females outnumbered males, and clonal diversity was possibly underestimated.

Of note for this clone: Its specificity is not known.

The CDR3 length is 15 residues. J was trimmed by 1 base and V by 8 bases; bases with no gene match: 3. Germline CDR1 reads SEHNR; CDR2 reads FQNEAQ (reference sequence). Assay: immunoSEQ multiplex PCR; the TCRdb copy retains only in-frame clones and omits some. The sample shows about 270,000 clones, about 94% of them seen only once. Whether given at about 4 or about 12 weeks, second doses were pooled. This clonotype was sampled from an adult who received the AZD1222 COVID-19 vaccine. V gene TRBV7-9 combines with J gene TRBJ2-2, with TRBD2 matching over 11 bases. The sample was peripheral blood, taken 28 days after the second AZD1222 dose. As DNA, the CDR3 is TGTGCCAGCGTACTAGCGGGAGTGAACACCGGGGAGCTGTTTTTT. It translates to CASVLAGVNTGELFF.